This T cell receptor beta chain was identified during a study of T cells in Graves' hyperthyroidism and ophthalmopathy. The wider study: Before treatment of any kind, peripheral blood was taken at initial diagnosis.

Authors of the study amplified TCR beta CDR3 regions from RNA transcripts. During a first-round RT-PCR of the TCR CDR3, the HTBI primer set was used. TCRdb itself ran the multiplex PCR reads through MiXCR, one entry per CDR3 protein. Of approximately 630,000 distinct CDR3 sequences in the sample, around 15% were seen once. In the case of this clonotype: Its antigen is unidentified.

This CDR3 spans 12 amino acids. Germline-derived CDR1 and CDR2 are DFQATT and SNEGSKA (reference sequence). Deletions cut 2 bases from V and 8 bases from J, with 12 bases between. Findings and caveats of the study: Separating ophthalmopathy from stable hyperthyroidism was achieved by a 13 V-J model.

The material sequenced was blood. V gene TRBV20-1 combines with J gene TRBJ1-1, with a possible D match to TRBD1 (6 bases). The TCR comes from a woman aged 25 to 45 with Graves' hyperthyroidism. CDR3 DNA: TGCAGTGCTAGATCGTGGGGGGCCGAAGCTTTCTTT. Its translation: CSARSWGAEAFF.